This TCR beta chain derives from a study of cytomegalovirus exposure and HLA in healthy donors. General study findings and limits: It was likely that a cluster of highly shared sequence variants was a sequencing artifact. A later look showed TCR association rates differing by HLA locus, highest for DRB1 and lowest for HLA-C.

Primers for the PCR totalled 60 Vbeta and 13 Jbeta. Clones were sequenced by immunoSEQ multiplex PCR, and TCRdb holds only the in-frame ones, with some missing. The table has 100,000 to 150,000 clones, less than 80% seen once. As to this clone: As yet, its antigen is unknown.

Input material: PBMCs. This TCR was sampled from a man aged 35 to 55 in good health and CMV-seropositive.

CDR3 in amino acids: CASSARGIQETQYF. For the CDR3, the DNA is TGTGCCAGCAGTGCCCGGGGAATTCAAGAGACCCAGTACTTC. The genes are TRBV2 and TRBJ2-5; possible D gene TRBD2, 5 bases. Germline V lookup: CDR1 SNHLY, CDR2 FYNNEI. The CDR3 loop spans 14 amino acids. Trimming removed 4 bases from V and 2 bases from J, with 11 bases in between. The complete variable domain, with remaining parts taken from reference TRBV2 and TRBJ2-5, reads EPEVTQTPSHQVTQMGQEVILRCVPISNHLYFYWYRQILGQKVEFLVSFYNNEISEKSEIFDDQFSVERPDGSNFTLKIRSTKLEDSAMYFCASSARGIQETQYFGPGTRLLVL.